This T cell receptor (beta chain) was retrieved from a study of neurological immune-mediated disorders. Study-wide results and limits: HTLV-1-associated myelopathy displayed the greatest TCR clonal expansion, and multiple sclerosis exhibited the smallest, lower than that of healthy controls. Grouping of repertoires by phylogeny put those of 18 of 34 multiple sclerosis patients into a single related-CDR3 cluster, a possible signature.

Synthesis of cDNA was performed by 5'RACE using 10-nucleotide random UMIs. TCRdb independently ran MiXCR on the 5' RACE reads; one entry per CDR3 protein. The table lists 55,000 to 75,000 distinct CDR3 sequences, 2% to 2.5% of them singletons. V was pared by 7 bases and J by 3 bases, with 7 bases of the junction left unmatched. CDR3 length: 14 amino acids. Germline CDR1 is MNHEY and CDR2 is SVGEGT. This clonotype appeared many times. Its target is unknown. The starting material, 2 million PBMCs stored at -80 C, gave rise to the unsorted libraries. This sequence joins TRBV6-2 or TRBV6-3 and TRBJ2-7; 9 bases fit TRBD1. Sequenced input: PBMCs. The sequence derives from a man between 50 and 59 years old with multiple sclerosis. CDR3: CASTLTGGLYEQYF. In DNA, the CDR3 is TGTGCCAGCACCCTGACAGGGGGACTCTACGAGCAGTACTTC.